One and the same sample provided the 25 T cell receptor beta chains below, sequenced in a study of T cell repertoires in cytomegalovirus infection. TCRdb analysed the reads with MiXCR anew, one entry per CDR3 protein. Here the sample spans 300,000 to 400,000 distinct CDR3 sequences, about 28% being singletons. For these TCRs, the target antigens are not known. Sample: cultured PBMCs, taken from culture after CMV antigen stimulation. The source is a human donor in good health (CMV status not recorded). Some clones in this sample may be carry-over from other donors' samples.

This clonotype was seen a few times. The J gene is TRBJ1-5, the V gene TRBV7-9; 10 positions agree with TRBD1. Germline lookup yields CDR1 SEHNR and CDR2 FQNEAQ (reference sequence). After removal of 5 bases from V and 2 bases from J, the junction contained 6 bases not matched to a gene. The CDR3 sequence is 16 residues long. The CDR3 loop reads CASSATGGLGNQPQHF. CDR3 DNA: TGTGCCAGCAGCGCGACAGGGGGCCTCGGCAATCAGCCCCAGCATTTT.

This clonotype was seen a few times. CDR3 bases: TGTGCCAGCAGTCCTCGGACTAGCGGGAGTACCAATGAGCAGTTCTTC. Its protein is CASSPRTSGSTNEQFF. The J gene is TRBJ2-1, the V gene TRBV28; 13 bases agree with TRBD2. CDR3 length: 16 residues. In germline, CDR1 is MDHEN, CDR2 SYDVKM. Trimming cost V 5 bases and J 6 bases; bases outside gene matches: 7.

V gene TRBV19 combines with J gene TRBJ2-7, with 9 bases identical to TRBD1. V dropped 6 bases and J dropped 2; count of bases not matched to a gene: 5. The CDR3 is 14 residues long. Germline-derived CDR1 and CDR2 are LNHDA and SQIVND (reference sequence). CDR3 in DNA: TGTGCCAGTAGAGGGGACAGGGATCCCTACGAGCAGTACTTC. As protein: CASRGDRDPYEQYF.

The sample holds a few counts of this clonotype. V usage is TRBV12-5 and J usage is TRBJ1-2; D might be TRBD1 (5 bases). CDR1 and CDR2 (germline): LGHNT, FRNRAP. Trimming stripped 7 bases from V and 4 bases from J, with 22 bases between. This CDR3 spans 16 amino acids. In DNA, the CDR3 is TGTGCTAGTGCCATCCTAAGGCGGGGGTTTGGCTATGGCTACACCTTC. It codes for CASAILRRGFGYGYTF.

The chain uses TRBV3-1 and TRBJ1-2, with 12 bases aligning to TRBD1. There are 16 residues in the CDR3. From germline, CDR1 is LGHDT and CDR2 YNNKEL (reference sequence). Trimming cost V 2 bases and J 6 bases; bases outside gene matches: 7. CDR3: CASSQLTGTGGHGYTF. In DNA, the CDR3 is TGTGCCAGCAGCCAACTTACCGGGACAGGGGGCCATGGCTACACCTTC.

This clonotype has at least ten counts. One end of the junction does not line up with germline, which may come from a read error. This rearrangement joins TRBV12-3 or TRBV12-4 to TRBJ2-2, with TRBD2 as a possible D gene (5 bases). CDR3 length: 13 residues. CDR3 DNA: TGTGCCAGCAGCTTAGGAGGCACCGGGGAGCTGTTTTTT. This encodes CASSLGGTGELFF.

The sample holds a few counts of this clonotype. The chain carries TRBV24-1 and TRBJ2-1; 13 bases agree with TRBD2. The CDR3 length is 15 residues. Germline CDR1 reads KGHDR; CDR2 reads SFDVKD. J gave up 13 bases and V 0 bases, and 5 bases lay outside the gene matches. The CDR3 nucleotides are TGTGCCACCAGTGATTTGAGCGGACTAGCGGGGGACCAGTTCTTC. Its protein is CATSDLSGLAGDQFF.

There are a few counts of this clonotype. The CDR3 spells CAISSSPLSEQFF. The DNA for the CDR3 is TGTGCCATTTCTTCGTCCCCCTTATCTGAGCAGTTCTTC. The rearrangement joins TRBV7-6 to TRBJ2-1, with unresolved D. This CDR3 spans 13 amino acids. Germline-derived CDR1 and CDR2 are SGHVS and FNYEAQ. V lost 10 bases and J 9 bases, leaving 19 bases between the germline ends.

This chain uses TRBV28 with TRBJ1-4; tentative D call: TRBD1 (6 bases). CDR3 length: 15 amino acids. Germline V gives CDR1 MDHEN, CDR2 SYDVKM. Trimming removed 5 bases from V and 7 bases from J, with 17 bases in between. This chain's CDR3 is CASSPIREGGEKLFF. CDR3 sequence (DNA): TGTGCCAGCAGTCCCATAAGGGAAGGGGGTGAAAAACTGTTTTTT.

This chain joins TRBV28 and TRBJ1-5, with D perhaps TRBD1 (5 bases). Looked up from germline, CDR1 is MDHEN and CDR2 is SYDVKM. This CDR3 comprises 14 residues. V gave up 10 bases and J gave up 4 bases, with 17 bases separating them. CDR3 residues: CATQNGGPNQPQHF. The CDR3 coding sequence is TGTGCCACTCAGAACGGGGGACCTAATCAGCCCCAGCATTTT.

This sequence joins TRBV5-4 and TRBJ1-1; no clear D. Trimming took 1 base from V and 5 from J, leaving 18 bases between them. The germline CDR1 and CDR2 sequences are SGHNT and YYREEE (reference sequence). This CDR3 has 16 amino acids. The CDR3 region has the DNA TGTGCCAGCAGCTTGTCCCAGACCCCCGAACAAACTGAAGCTTTCTTT. Amino acid sequence: CASSLSQTPEQTEAFF. The full variable domain, rest sourced from reference TRBV5-4 and TRBJ1-1, is ETGVTQSPTHLIKTRGQQVTLRCSSQSGHNTVSWYQQALGQGPQFIFQYYREEENGRGNFPPRFSGLQFPNYSSELNVNALELDDSALYLCASSLSQTPEQTEAFFGQGTRLTVV.

This clonotype was detected only a few times. V usage is TRBV20-1 and J usage is TRBJ1-5, with D perhaps matching TRBD1 (5 bases). This CDR3 spans 15 amino acids. The V end was cut by 6 bases, the J end by 7 bases, with 22 bases between. From germline, CDR1 is DFQATT and CDR2 SNEGSKA (reference sequence). CDR3 residues: CSARTTGQDFQPQHF. The CDR3 coding sequence is TGCAGTGCCAGAACGACGGGGCAGGACTTCCAGCCCCAGCATTTT.

This clonotype was observed a few times. V gene TRBV6-1 combines with J gene TRBJ2-1; 8 nucleotides agree with TRBD2. CDR3 length: 16 amino acids. Germline trimming cut 1 base from V and 3 bases from J; bases unmatched to any gene: 5. The germline V gene has CDR1 MNHNS and CDR2 SASEGT. The DNA for the CDR3 is TGTGCCAGCAGTGAAGAAGTAACTAGCGGCTACAATGAGCAGTTCTTC. This encodes CASSEEVTSGYNEQFF.

This clonotype has only a few counts. The V call is TRBV7-9, the J call TRBJ2-1, with D perhaps TRBD1 (5 bases). The CDR3 runs 14 residues. Trimming stripped 5 bases from V and 5 bases from J, with 13 bases between. The V gene's germline CDR1 is SEHNR and CDR2 FQNEAQ (reference sequence). The DNA of the CDR3 is TGTGCCAGCAGCCTATCCAGGGCCGACAATGAGCAGTTCTTC. Encoded protein: CASSLSRADNEQFF.

This clonotype was seen just once. The V gene is TRBV6-8, the J gene TRBJ1-5; no definite D call. The V end lost 6 bases, the J end lost 7 bases, and 19 bases lay between the germline ends. The germline CDR1 and CDR2 sequences are MNHGY and SAAAGT. CDR3 size: 15 residues. The CDR3 coding sequence is TGTGCCAGCAGCTCCGTTAGTGGGTCGGTACAGCCCCAGCATTTT. The encoded protein is CASSSVSGSVQPQHF.

Comment on this clonotype: At one end the junction does not follow the germline gene, possibly because of a read error. The chain uses TRBV28 and TRBJ2-7; 8 positions agree with TRBD2. The germline V gene encodes CDR1 MDHEN and CDR2 SYDVKM. CDR3 size: 14 residues. CDR3 in DNA: TGTGCCGGCAGTTTCGTAGCGGGAACCGACGAGCAGTACTTC. Translating it yields CAGSFVAGTDEQYF.

This rearrangement joins TRBV10-3 to TRBJ1-1, with no clear D. The V gene's germline CDR1 is ENHRY and CDR2 SYGVKD. This CDR3 has 11 residues. The germline V and J ends were trimmed by 11 bases and 6 bases, with 13 bases remaining between them. The CDR3 spells CAFKAGPEAFF. CDR3 coding DNA: TGTGCCTTCAAAGCCGGTCCTGAAGCTTTCTTT.

This clonotype showed up just a few times. The genes are TRBV6-6 and TRBJ1-6; unclear D gene. Germline CDR1 is MNHNY and CDR2 is SVGAGI (reference sequence). This CDR3 region has 14 residues. The V end was cut by 0 bases, the J end by 10 bases, with 10 bases between. The CDR3 nucleotides are TGTGCCAGCAGTTACTCGGGAAAGTCGTCACCCCTCCACTTT. Protein: CASSYSGKSSPLHF.

The CDR3 coding sequence is TGCGCCAGCAGCTTGGGGAGTCATCTACGGAACACTGAAGCTTTCTTT. Translated: CASSLGSHLRNTEAFF. The chain carries TRBV5-1 and TRBJ1-1; D not resolved. Germline V gene lookup returns CDR1 SGHRS and CDR2 YFSETQ. The ends were cut back, 0 bases at V and 1 base at J, with 13 bases in the middle. The CDR3 extends over 16 amino acids.

The chain recombines TRBV7-9 with TRBJ1-1; unclear D gene. The CDR3 totals 14 residues. The V gene lost 7 bases and the J gene lost 2 bases, with 14 bases spanning the gap. The germline V gene encodes CDR1 SEHNR and CDR2 FQNEAQ (reference sequence). The CDR3 bases are TGTGCCAGCACCCCCCCCGGACCCAACACTGAAGCTTTCTTT. Translation: CASTPPGPNTEAFF.

The table lists this clonotype with many counts. The CDR3 sequence is CASSPRAGGFSYNEQFF. The CDR3 bases are TGTGCCAGTAGCCCACGAGCGGGGGGTTTCTCCTACAATGAGCAGTTCTTC. The V call is TRBV19, the J call TRBJ2-1; 9 bases map to TRBD2. This CDR3 contains 17 residues. Unmatched junction bases numbered 9, after V lost 6 bases and J lost 0 bases. CDR1 LNHDA and CDR2 SQIVND come from the germline V gene (reference sequence).

The chain carries TRBV5-6 and TRBJ2-2; 8 bases map to TRBD2. V shed 3 bases, J shed 0 bases, and the junction held 4 bases outside the gene matches. The germline CDR1 and CDR2 sequences are SGHDT and YYEEEE. The CDR3 totals 16 residues. The CDR3: CASSSQREPNTGELFF. CDR3 in DNA: TGTGCCAGCAGCTCGCAGCGGGAGCCGAACACCGGGGAGCTGTTTTTT.

This clonotype appeared a few times. V and J are TRBV7-8 and TRBJ2-7; no clear D gene. CDR1 and CDR2 from the germline V gene are SGHVS and FQNEAQ. The V and J ends lost 1 base and 0 bases respectively, with 7 bases between them. This CDR3 is 14 amino acids long. The CDR3 is CASSLVGRSYEQYF. The DNA for the CDR3 is TGTGCCAGCAGCTTAGTAGGGCGCTCCTACGAGCAGTACTTC.

This clonotype was found many times. DNA for the CDR3: TGTGCCAGCAGCCCCGGGCCTAATGAAAAACTGTTTTTT. Translation: CASSPGPNEKLFF. The V gene is TRBV7-2, the J gene TRBJ1-4, with D unclear. Deletions cut 5 bases from V and 3 bases from J, with 7 bases between. Germline V gives CDR1 SGHTA, CDR2 FQGNSA. CDR3 length: 13 amino acids.

This clonotype was counted at least ten times. The chain combines TRBV7-8 with TRBJ1-1; D is unclear. The germline V and J ends were trimmed by 7 bases and 2 bases, with 14 bases remaining between them. In germline, CDR1 is SGHVS, CDR2 FQNEAQ. The CDR3 spans 14 residues. The CDR3 is CASNFVGPNTEAFF. For the CDR3, the DNA is TGTGCCAGCAATTTTGTCGGACCAAACACTGAAGCTTTCTTT.